This TCR beta chain was sequenced in a study of T cells after yellow fever vaccination. Study conclusions and caveats: A weaker but faster secondary response was observed, peaking on day 5 versus 15.

Germline V gene data show CDR1 as MNHEY and CDR2 as SVGEGT. CDR3 length: 12 amino acids. V gave up 8 bases and J gave up 10 bases, with 15 bases separating them. For this clonotype: Its antigen is not identified.

TCRdb independently ran MiXCR on the 5' RACE reads; one entry per CDR3 protein. In the table there are 350,000 to 550,000 distinct CDR3 sequences, around 20% of which are singletons. Sequences were derived from PBMCs, sampled before the yellow fever booster vaccination. The V gene is TRBV6-2 or TRBV6-3, the J gene TRBJ2-4, with D tentatively TRBD1 (6 bases). This TCR came from a man aged 18 to 30 who received the YFV17D yellow fever vaccine. The CDR3 reads CASGSGGSIQYF. CDR3 nucleotide sequence: TGTGCCAGCGGGAGTGGGGGCTCGATTCAGTACTTC.